This is a list of T cell receptor beta chains from one sample in a study of OX40 agonist ivuxolimab in advanced cancers. Assay used: immunoSEQ multiplex PCR; TCRdb lists only in-frame clones, some missing. The sample has 45,000 to 75,000 clones; 82% are singletons. The source material was CD4+ or CD8+ T cells sorted from blood, sampled in a trial of the OX40 agonist ivuxolimab. Every receptor here comes from an adult with an advanced solid tumor such as melanoma, head and neck, liver or kidney cancer. Each CDR3 is given with its conserved first and last residue. The D gene is left open where the match is weak. Where a row states a size, it is once, few, many or the class of an expanded clone; other rows omit it.

J gene: TRBJ1-2; V gene: TRBV4-3; clone size: -; D gene: -; CDR3 protein: CASSQEGGRRGGYTF; CDR3 DNA: TGCGCCAGCAGCCAAGAGGGGGGACGGAGAGGAGGCTACACCTTC
J gene: TRBJ2-1; V gene: TRBV6-1; clone size: -; D gene: TRBD2; CDR3 protein: CASSEARGSPYNEQFF; CDR3 DNA: TGTGCCAGCAGTGAAGCCCGCGGGAGCCCCTACAATGAGCAGTTCTTC
J gene: TRBJ2-2; V gene: TRBV9; clone size: -; D gene: TRBD1; CDR3 protein: CASSAQTGVTGELFF; CDR3 DNA: TGTGCCAGCAGCGCGCAAACAGGGGTAACCGGGGAGCTGTTTTTT
J gene: TRBJ2-5; V gene: TRBV5-4; clone size: -; D gene: -; CDR3 protein: CASSPGIVGETQYF; CDR3 DNA: TGTGCCAGCAGCCCAGGGATTGTGGGAGAGACCCAGTACTTC
J gene: TRBJ2-2; V gene: TRBV11-3; clone size: -; D gene: -; CDR3 protein: CASSPPGTTGELFF; CDR3 DNA: TGTGCCAGCAGCCCTCCCGGAACCACCGGGGAGCTGTTTTTT
J gene: TRBJ1-5; V gene: TRBV15; clone size: -; D gene: -; CDR3 protein: CATSSFKAGLLDQPQHF; CDR3 DNA: TGTGCCACCAGCAGCTTTAAAGCGGGCCTCCTTGATCAGCCCCAGCATTTT
J gene: TRBJ2-1; V gene: TRBV5-4; clone size: once; D gene: TRBD1; CDR3 protein: CASSPDRAGDEQFF; CDR3 DNA: TGTGCCAGCAGCCCCGACAGGGCCGGGGATGAGCAGTTCTTC
J gene: TRBJ1-1; V gene: TRBV14; clone size: few; D gene: -; CDR3 protein: CASSLAGMTTEAFF; CDR3 DNA: TGTGCCAGCAGCTTGGCAGGGATGACCACTGAAGCTTTCTTT
J gene: TRBJ2-4; V gene: TRBV6-5; clone size: -; D gene: -; CDR3 protein: CASSYSGSKNIQYF; CDR3 DNA: TGTGCCAGCAGTTACTCGGGGTCCAAAAACATTCAGTACTTC
J gene: TRBJ2-3; V gene: TRBV5-6; clone size: -; D gene: -; CDR3 protein: CASSLRFRYGTDTQYF; CDR3 DNA: TGTGCCAGCAGCCTCCGGTTCAGGTACGGCACAGATACGCAGTATTTT
J gene: TRBJ2-5; V gene: TRBV7-2; clone size: -; D gene: TRBD2; CDR3 protein: CASSTGTSSQTQYF; CDR3 DNA: TGTGCCAGCAGCACTGGGACTAGCTCCCAGACCCAGTACTTC
J gene: TRBJ1-1; V gene: TRBV4-1; clone size: -; D gene: -; CDR3 protein: CASSQTPDRGGNTEAFF; CDR3 DNA: TGCGCCAGCAGCCAAACACCAGATCGGGGGGGGAACACTGAAGCTTTCTTT
J gene: TRBJ1-5; V gene: TRBV7-8; clone size: -; D gene: -; CDR3 protein: CASSVGQFSNQPQHF; CDR3 DNA: TGTGCCAGCAGCGTTGGACAGTTTAGCAATCAGCCCCAGCATTTT
J gene: TRBJ1-6; V gene: TRBV6-1; clone size: few; D gene: TRBD1; CDR3 protein: CASRGTGGNSPLHF; CDR3 DNA: TGTGCCAGCAGGGGGACAGGGGGTAATTCACCCCTCCACTTT
J gene: TRBJ1-1; V gene: TRBV7-2; clone size: -; D gene: TRBD1; CDR3 protein: CASRSQGAITEAFF; CDR3 DNA: TGTGCCAGCAGATCTCAGGGGGCTATAACTGAAGCTTTCTTT
J gene: TRBJ2-3; V gene: TRBV5-1; clone size: -; D gene: TRBD2; CDR3 protein: CASHKREVTDTQYF; CDR3 DNA: TGCGCCAGCCACAAGCGGGAGGTCACAGATACGCAGTATTTT
J gene: TRBJ1-4; V gene: TRBV27; clone size: -; D gene: -; CDR3 protein: CASSSPGRSEKLFF; CDR3 DNA: TGTGCCAGCAGTTCCCCAGGACGTAGTGAAAAACTGTTTTTT
J gene: TRBJ1-4; V gene: TRBV2; clone size: -; D gene: -; CDR3 protein: CASEVRAANEKLFF; CDR3 DNA: TGTGCCAGTGAAGTGCGGGCGGCTAATGAAAAACTGTTTTTT
J gene: TRBJ2-3; V gene: TRBV30; clone size: -; D gene: -; CDR3 protein: CAWSVQGGGRDTQYF; CDR3 DNA: TGTGCCTGGAGTGTACAGGGAGGTGGGAGGGATACGCAGTATTTT
J gene: TRBJ2-7; V gene: TRBV11-1; clone size: -; D gene: -; CDR3 protein: CASSLVTYSEQYF; CDR3 DNA: TGTGCCAGCAGCTTAGTGACCTACTCCGAGCAGTACTTC
J gene: TRBJ1-6; V gene: TRBV2; clone size: -; D gene: -; CDR3 protein: CASSPGLSVSPLHF; CDR3 DNA: TGTGCCAGCAGTCCGGGGCTATCAGTTTCACCCCTCCACTTT
J gene: TRBJ2-5; V gene: TRBV30; clone size: -; D gene: -; CDR3 protein: CAWSPGQPGQETQYF; CDR3 DNA: TGTGCCTGGAGCCCCGGACAGCCCGGACAAGAGACCCAGTACTTC
J gene: TRBJ2-3; V gene: TRBV29-1; clone size: -; D gene: -; CDR3 protein: CSVVELQRTDTQYF; CDR3 DNA: TGCAGCGTTGTAGAGTTACAACGCACAGATACGCAGTATTTT
J gene: TRBJ2-6; V gene: TRBV7-2; clone size: -; D gene: TRBD1; CDR3 protein: CASSGTGGILSGANVLTF; CDR3 DNA: TGTGCCAGCAGCGGAACAGGGGGAATTTTGTCTGGGGCCAACGTCCTGACTTTC
J gene: TRBJ2-7; V gene: TRBV2; clone size: -; D gene: -; CDR3 protein: CASSVGGDSEQYF; CDR3 DNA: TGTGCCAGCAGCGTTGGCGGCGATAGCGAGCAGTACTTC
J gene: TRBJ2-7; V gene: TRBV11-2; clone size: -; D gene: -; CDR3 protein: CASSLGRVPLEQYF; CDR3 DNA: TGTGCCAGCAGCCTTGGGCGAGTCCCCTTAGAGCAGTACTTC
J gene: TRBJ1-3; V gene: TRBV5-6; clone size: -; D gene: -; CDR3 protein: CASSSTGPGNTIYF; CDR3 DNA: TGTGCCAGCAGCTCCACAGGGCCCGGAAACACCATATATTTT
J gene: TRBJ2-3; V gene: TRBV9; clone size: few; D gene: -; CDR3 protein: CASESGPQDTQYF; CDR3 DNA: TGTGCCAGCGAGTCGGGCCCCCAGGATACGCAGTATTTT
J gene: TRBJ2-2; V gene: TRBV6-6; clone size: -; D gene: -; CDR3 protein: CASSPGAPNTGELFF; CDR3 DNA: TGTGCCAGCAGCCCCGGGGCCCCGAACACCGGGGAGCTGTTTTTT
J gene: TRBJ2-1; V gene: TRBV7-8; clone size: -; D gene: -; CDR3 protein: CASSTDRSSYNEQFF; CDR3 DNA: TGTGCCAGCAGCACTGACAGAAGCTCCTACAATGAGCAGTTCTTC
J gene: TRBJ2-3; V gene: TRBV7-8; clone size: -; D gene: -; CDR3 protein: CASSLEDGDTSTDTQYF; CDR3 DNA: TGTGCCAGCAGCTTAGAAGACGGGGACACTAGCACAGATACGCAGTATTTT
J gene: TRBJ2-2; V gene: TRBV18; clone size: -; D gene: TRBD2; CDR3 protein: CASSETSGRTGELFF; CDR3 DNA: TGTGCCAGCTCTGAGACTAGCGGAAGGACCGGGGAGCTGTTTTTT
J gene: TRBJ2-3; V gene: TRBV7-3; clone size: -; D gene: TRBD2; CDR3 protein: CASSLNGGSIDTQYF; CDR3 DNA: TGTGCCAGCAGCTTAAACGGCGGGAGCATCGATACGCAGTATTTT
J gene: TRBJ2-3; V gene: TRBV2; clone size: -; D gene: -; CDR3 protein: CASTLEKVTDTQYF; CDR3 DNA: TGTGCCAGCACCCTAGAGAAAGTAACAGATACGCAGTATTTT
J gene: TRBJ1-1; V gene: TRBV15; clone size: -; D gene: TRBD1; CDR3 protein: CATSERTGGRGEAFF; CDR3 DNA: TGTGCCACCAGCGAAAGGACAGGGGGCAGAGGGGAAGCTTTCTTT
J gene: TRBJ1-5; V gene: TRBV11-1; clone size: -; D gene: -; CDR3 protein: CASSPGQSSNQPQHF; CDR3 DNA: TGTGCCAGCAGCCCTGGACAGTCTAGCAATCAGCCCCAGCATTTT
J gene: TRBJ2-7; V gene: TRBV11-3; clone size: many; D gene: -; CDR3 protein: CASSLDGWGKLTYEQYF; CDR3 DNA: TGTGCCAGCAGCTTAGATGGTTGGGGGAAACTCACCTACGAGCAGTACTTC
J gene: TRBJ1-1; V gene: TRBV10-1; clone size: -; D gene: TRBD1; CDR3 protein: CASSAGQGNTEAFF; CDR3 DNA: TGCGCCAGCAGTGCGGGACAGGGGAACACTGAAGCTTTCTTT
J gene: TRBJ2-3; V gene: TRBV9; clone size: few; D gene: TRBD1; CDR3 protein: CASSASSGTGGGLDTQYF; CDR3 DNA: TGTGCCAGCAGCGCATCTTCCGGGACAGGGGGTGGTTTGGATACGCAGTATTTT
J gene: TRBJ1-3; V gene: TRBV19; clone size: -; D gene: -; CDR3 protein: CASRGAPGNTIYF; CDR3 DNA: TGTGCCAGTAGGGGAGCTCCTGGAAACACCATATATTTT
J gene: TRBJ2-4; V gene: TRBV30; clone size: few; D gene: -; CDR3 protein: CAWSVLRLGKNIQYF; CDR3 DNA: TGTGCCTGGAGTGTACTACGATTGGGCAAAAACATTCAGTACTTC
J gene: TRBJ1-5; V gene: TRBV18; clone size: -; D gene: TRBD1; CDR3 protein: CASSPGQVGQPQHF; CDR3 DNA: TGTGCCAGCTCACCGGGACAGGTGGGACAGCCCCAGCATTTT
J gene: TRBJ1-6; V gene: TRBV2; clone size: -; D gene: -; CDR3 protein: CASRTYSNSPLHF; CDR3 DNA: TGTGCCAGCAGGACCTATTCTAATTCACCCCTCCACTTT
J gene: TRBJ2-1; V gene: TRBV5-1; clone size: -; D gene: TRBD2; CDR3 protein: CASSSGTSEYNEQFF; CDR3 DNA: TGCGCCAGCAGCTCCGGGACTAGCGAGTACAATGAGCAGTTCTTC
J gene: TRBJ2-7; V gene: TRBV30; clone size: -; D gene: -; CDR3 protein: CAWSVHSYEQYF; CDR3 DNA: TGTGCCTGGAGTGTACACTCCTACGAGCAGTACTTC